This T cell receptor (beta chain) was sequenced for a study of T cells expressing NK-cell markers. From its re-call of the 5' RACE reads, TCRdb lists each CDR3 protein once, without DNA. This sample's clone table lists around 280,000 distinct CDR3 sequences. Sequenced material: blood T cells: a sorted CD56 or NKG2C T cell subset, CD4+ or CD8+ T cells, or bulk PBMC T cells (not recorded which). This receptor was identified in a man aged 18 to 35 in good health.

The CDR3 reads CSARGLDRENEQFF. This rearrangement joins TRBV20-1 to TRBJ2-1; TCRdb selects TRBD1, and the lack of DNA leaves this call unchecked. From germline, CDR1 is DFQATT and CDR2 SNEGSKA (reference sequence). The CDR3 sequence is 14 residues long.